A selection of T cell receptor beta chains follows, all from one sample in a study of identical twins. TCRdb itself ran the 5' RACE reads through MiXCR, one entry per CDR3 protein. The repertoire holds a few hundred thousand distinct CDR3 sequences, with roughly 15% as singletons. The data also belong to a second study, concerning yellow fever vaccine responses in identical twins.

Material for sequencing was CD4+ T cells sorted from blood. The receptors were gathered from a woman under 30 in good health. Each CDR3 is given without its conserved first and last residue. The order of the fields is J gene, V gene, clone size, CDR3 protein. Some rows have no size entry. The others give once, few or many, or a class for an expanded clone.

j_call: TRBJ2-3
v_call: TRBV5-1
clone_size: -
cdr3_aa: ASSYGQVTDTQY

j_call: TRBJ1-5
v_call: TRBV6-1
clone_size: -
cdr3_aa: ASKGQGLSWPQH

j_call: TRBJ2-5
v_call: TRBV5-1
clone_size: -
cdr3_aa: ASSLAFRGPGETQY

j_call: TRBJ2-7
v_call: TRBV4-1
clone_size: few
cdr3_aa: ASSQDRQTTYEQY

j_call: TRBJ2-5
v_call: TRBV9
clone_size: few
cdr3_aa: ASSRRDRGGTETQY

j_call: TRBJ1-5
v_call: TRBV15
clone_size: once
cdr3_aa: ATSRAGRGDQPQH

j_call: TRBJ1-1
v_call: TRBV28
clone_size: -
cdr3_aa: ASSRSGTGAIPF

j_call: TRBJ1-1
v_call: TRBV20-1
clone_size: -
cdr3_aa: SARVRGTNTEAF

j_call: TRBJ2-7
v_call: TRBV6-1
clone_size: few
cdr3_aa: ASGFVVTGHYEQY

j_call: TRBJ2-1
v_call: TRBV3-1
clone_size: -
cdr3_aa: ASTAKYTSGYNEQF

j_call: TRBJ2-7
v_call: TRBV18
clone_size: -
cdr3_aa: ASSPAQGTPYEQY

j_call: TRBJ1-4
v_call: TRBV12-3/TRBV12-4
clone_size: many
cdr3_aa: ASSLVAATNEKLF

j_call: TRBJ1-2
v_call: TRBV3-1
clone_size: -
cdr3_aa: ASSPSPGEAYGYT

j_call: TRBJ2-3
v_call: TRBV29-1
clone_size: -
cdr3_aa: SVEADSSTDTQY

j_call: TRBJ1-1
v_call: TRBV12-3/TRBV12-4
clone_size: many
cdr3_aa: ASSGVEYGNTEAF

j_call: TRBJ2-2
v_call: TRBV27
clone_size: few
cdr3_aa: ASSSSPGGGTGELF

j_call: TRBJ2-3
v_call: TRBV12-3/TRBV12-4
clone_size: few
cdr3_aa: ASSLGLAGVSDTQY

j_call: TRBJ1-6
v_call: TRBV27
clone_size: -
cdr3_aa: ASTTRGLYNSPLH

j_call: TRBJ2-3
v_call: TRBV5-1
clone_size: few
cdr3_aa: ASSLEGTGTDTQY

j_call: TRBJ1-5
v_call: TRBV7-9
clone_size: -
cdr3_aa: ASSPDNQPQH

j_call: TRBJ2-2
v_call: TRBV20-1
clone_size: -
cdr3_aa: SARVYPPGAVNTGELF

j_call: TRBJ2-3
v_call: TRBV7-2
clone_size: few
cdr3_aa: ASSFLSGGTQY

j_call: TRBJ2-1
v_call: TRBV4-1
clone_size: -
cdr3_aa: ASSPFLASPSYNEQF

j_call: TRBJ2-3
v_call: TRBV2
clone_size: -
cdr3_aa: ASSDVGTRKNTDTQY

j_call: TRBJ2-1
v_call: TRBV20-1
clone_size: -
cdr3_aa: SAQTGYNEQF

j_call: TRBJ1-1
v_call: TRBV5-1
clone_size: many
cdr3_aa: ASSLGLTGNTEAF

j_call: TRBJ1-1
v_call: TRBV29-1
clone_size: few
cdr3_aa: STDRGGTEAF

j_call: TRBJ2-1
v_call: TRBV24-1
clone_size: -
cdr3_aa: ATSEAQTGWF

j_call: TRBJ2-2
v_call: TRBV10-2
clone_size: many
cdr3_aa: ASSVTGGAGELF

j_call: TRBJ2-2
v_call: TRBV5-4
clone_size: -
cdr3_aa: ASSVTGTSGFFTGELF

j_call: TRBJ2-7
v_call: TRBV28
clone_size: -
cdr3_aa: ASREAGPYEQY

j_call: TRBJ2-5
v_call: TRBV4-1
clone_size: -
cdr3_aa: ASSRGQGEKTQY

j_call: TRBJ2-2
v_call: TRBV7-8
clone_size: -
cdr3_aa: ASSFASGGGTGELF

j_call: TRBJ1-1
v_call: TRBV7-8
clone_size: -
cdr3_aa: ASSLVFLGDGAF

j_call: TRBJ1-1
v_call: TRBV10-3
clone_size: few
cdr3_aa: AIMTGMNTEAF

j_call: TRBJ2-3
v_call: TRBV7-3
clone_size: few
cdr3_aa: ASSGDRITDTQY

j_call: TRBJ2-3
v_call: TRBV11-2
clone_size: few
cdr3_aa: ASSFGSSDTQY

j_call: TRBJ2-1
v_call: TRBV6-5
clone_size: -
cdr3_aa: ASSYSTSGRAREQF

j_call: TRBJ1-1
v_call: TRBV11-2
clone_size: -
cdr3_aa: ASSPGSGNTEAF

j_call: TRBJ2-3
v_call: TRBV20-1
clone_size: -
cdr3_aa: SAVAGLAGGVREDTQY

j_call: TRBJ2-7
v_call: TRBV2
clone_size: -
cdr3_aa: ASGGGTVPYEQY

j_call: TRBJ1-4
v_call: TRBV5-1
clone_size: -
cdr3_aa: ASSSKQGAGEKLF

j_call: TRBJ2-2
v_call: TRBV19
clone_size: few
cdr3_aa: ASSPRPQGAFAGELF

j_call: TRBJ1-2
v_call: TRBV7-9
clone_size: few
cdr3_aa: ASSPGHNYGYT

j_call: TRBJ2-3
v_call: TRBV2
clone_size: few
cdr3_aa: ASSDLAVPTDTQY

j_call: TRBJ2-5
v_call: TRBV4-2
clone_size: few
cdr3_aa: ASSPGGDQETQY

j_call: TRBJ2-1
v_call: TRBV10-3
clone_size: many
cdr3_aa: AISVWRESYNEQF

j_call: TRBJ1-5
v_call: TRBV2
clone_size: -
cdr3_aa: ASSSDGSNQPQH

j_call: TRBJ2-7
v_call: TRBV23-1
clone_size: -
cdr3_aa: ASRAKCEWDRYSYEQY

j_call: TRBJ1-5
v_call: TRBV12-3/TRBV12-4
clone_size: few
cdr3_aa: ASSPKRVNQPQH

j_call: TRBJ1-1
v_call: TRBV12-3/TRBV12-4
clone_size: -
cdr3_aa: ASSSDIGAGTEAF

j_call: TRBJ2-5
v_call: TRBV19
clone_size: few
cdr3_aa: ASSWTDQETQY

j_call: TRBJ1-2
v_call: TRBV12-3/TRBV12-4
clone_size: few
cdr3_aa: ASSLARINYGYT

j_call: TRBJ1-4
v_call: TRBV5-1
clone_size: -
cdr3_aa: ASSLSGDNEKLF

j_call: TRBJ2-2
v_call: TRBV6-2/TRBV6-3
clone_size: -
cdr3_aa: ATSPLARNTGELF

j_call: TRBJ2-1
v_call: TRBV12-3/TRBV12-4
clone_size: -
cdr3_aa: ASSPSGRIYNEQF

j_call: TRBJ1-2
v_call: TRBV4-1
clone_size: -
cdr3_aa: ASSQDPVRGYT

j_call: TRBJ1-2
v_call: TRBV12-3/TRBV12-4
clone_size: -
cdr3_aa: ASSFSRDGYGYT

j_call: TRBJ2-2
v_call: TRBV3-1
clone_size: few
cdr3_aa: ASSQGGLGELF